Presented here are 24 T cell receptor beta chains from one specimen sequenced in a study of response to subunit inactivated influenza vaccine. TCRdb independently ran MiXCR on the RT-PCR reads; one entry per CDR3 protein. Among roughly 460,000 distinct CDR3 sequences, approximately 10% were seen once, and the ten largest hold approximately 12%. Sequencing was performed on PBMCs from blood, taken about 40 days after vaccination. These receptors came from a man aged 50-60 years who received an inactivated influenza vaccine.

This clonotype was counted a few times. The chain couples TRBV28 to TRBJ2-5; 13 bases map to TRBD2. With V trimmed by 6 bases and J by 1 base, 5 bases remained unmatched. This CDR3 spans 16 amino acids. From germline, CDR1 is MDHEN and CDR2 SYDVKM. CDR3 DNA sequence: TGTGCCAGCAGGAGGACTAGCGGGAGAGGCCAAGAGACCCAGTACTTC. Its protein is CASRRTSGRGQETQYF.

This chain links TRBV23-1 with TRBJ1-4, with TRBD1 identical over 7 bases. TRBV23-1 is an ORF, and what it does is uncertain. V gave up 7 bases and J gave up 0 bases; unmatched junction bases: 17. The CDR3 runs to 19 residues. CDR3 in amino acids: CASIFSGTDHFATNEKLFF. CDR3 DNA: TGCGCCAGCATTTTTTCCGGGACAGACCACTTTGCAACTAATGAAAAACTGTTTTTT.

This clonotype appeared a few times. The chain carries TRBV10-3 and TRBJ2-7; TRBD2 might be the D (6 bases). Per the germline V gene, CDR1 is ENHRY and CDR2 is SYGVKD. The CDR3 consists of 12 residues. V gave up 4 bases and J gave up 7 bases, with 11 bases separating them. CDR3 sequence (DNA): TGTGCCATCAGTGGCGGGGCTGATGAGCAGTACTTC. Its translation: CAISGGADEQYF.

V gene TRBV4-2 combines with J gene TRBJ2-5; possible D gene TRBD2, 5 bases. CDR1 LGHNA and CDR2 YNFKEQ come from the germline V gene. V lost 0 bases and J lost 1, with 12 bases in between. This CDR3 comprises 16 residues. The CDR3 loop reads CASSQDGWRIQETQYF. CDR3 nucleotide sequence: TGTGCCAGCAGCCAAGATGGTTGGAGGATCCAAGAGACCCAGTACTTC.

This clonotype has more than one count but fewer than ten. The chain carries TRBV12-3 or TRBV12-4 and TRBJ1-6; TRBD1 is a possible D gene (6 bases). V was cut by 6 bases and J by 3 bases, with 15 bases left in between. The CDR3 consists of 16 residues. The CDR3 coding sequence is TGTGCCAGCAGGTACGCACAGGGCTTCTATAATTCACCCCTCCACTTT. It is translated as CASRYAQGFYNSPLHF.

This clonotype was observed a few times. The chain has TRBV9 and TRBJ1-2; maybe TRBD1 (6 bases). CDR1 SGDLS and CDR2 YYNGEE come from the germline V gene. V lost 3 bases and J lost 2, with 14 bases in between. The CDR3 runs to 15 residues. The CDR3 region is CASSARGQPNYGYTF. Here the CDR3 DNA reads TGTGCCAGCAGCGCCCGCGGACAGCCAAACTATGGCTACACCTTC.

The chain is built from TRBV2 and TRBJ1-4; D unclear. V gave up 10 bases and J gave up 3 bases, with 15 bases separating them. The CDR3 consists of 14 residues. The germline CDR1 and CDR2 sequences are SNHLY and FYNNEI. This chain's CDR3 is CAIRAQEPNEKLFF. CDR3 DNA sequence: TGTGCCATACGGGCCCAAGAGCCTAATGAAAAACTGTTTTTT.

This clonotype was seen many times. This rearrangement joins TRBV4-3 to TRBJ2-7; 8 positions agree with TRBD1. This CDR3 contains 14 residues. V gave up 1 base and J gave up 3 bases; unmatched junction bases: 2. Germline V lookup: CDR1 LGHNA, CDR2 YSLEER. Here the CDR3 DNA reads TGCGCCAGCAGCCAAGGGACAGGGTTCTACGAGCAGTACTTC. As protein: CASSQGTGFYEQYF.

This clonotype has just a few counts. The chain combines TRBV7-9 with TRBJ2-3; 7 bases are a match to TRBD1. Germline-derived CDR1 and CDR2 are SEHNR and FQNEAQ (reference sequence). The CDR3 is made up of 16 amino acids. Trimming removed 6 bases from V and 0 bases from J; junction bases left unmatched: 9. Written as DNA, the CDR3 is TGTGCCAGCAGATCACAGGGGCCAACTAGCACAGATACGCAGTATTTT. Its protein product is CASRSQGPTSTDTQYF.

This clonotype has ten or more counts. The chain uses TRBV6-5 and TRBJ2-5, with D perhaps matching TRBD1 (7 bases). Trimming left V 2 bases short and J 4 bases short, with 20 bases between. Germline V gene data show CDR1 as MNHEY and CDR2 as SVGAGI. CDR3 length: 17 residues. The CDR3 is CASSYSLAPTGRETQYF. CDR3 bases: TGTGCCAGCAGTTACAGCCTAGCGCCGACAGGGCGAGAGACCCAGTACTTC.

This sequence joins TRBV20-1 and TRBJ1-1; no clear D. Germline CDR1 reads DFQATT; CDR2 reads SNEGSKA (reference sequence). The V and J ends lost 6 bases and 1 base respectively, with 15 bases between them. CDR3 length: 14 amino acids. The CDR3 region has the DNA TGCAGTGCCAGCCCGCTCAGTAGGAACACTGAAGCTTTCTTT. It encodes CSASPLSRNTEAFF.

The chain uses TRBV5-1 and TRBJ1-5, with 8 bases aligning to TRBD1. The J segment lost 4 bases and the V segment lost 2 bases, leaving 8 bases of the junction unmatched. From germline, CDR1 is SGHRS and CDR2 YFSETQ. The CDR3 length is 16 residues. CDR3 in DNA: TGCGCCAGCAGCTTTGGGGGACAGGAGAGGAATCAGCCCCAGCATTTT. Translated, it gives CASSFGGQERNQPQHF.

Only a few counts were recorded for this clonotype. The V call is TRBV20-1, the J call TRBJ1-5, with 7 bases aligning to TRBD1. The CDR3 runs to 16 residues. Looked up from germline, CDR1 is DFQATT and CDR2 is SNEGSKA (reference sequence). J gave up 4 bases and V 3 bases, and 12 bases lay outside the gene matches. The CDR3, as DNA: TGCAGTGCTAGTCCCTCTGTGGGACAGTCAAATCAGCCCCAGCATTTT. It yields the protein CSASPSVGQSNQPQHF.

This clonotype has a count of ten or more. The rearrangement uses TRBV7-2 and TRBJ1-1; 9 positions match TRBD1. CDR3 size: 16 residues. Germline values: CDR1 SGHTA, CDR2 FQGNSA. The V and J ends lost 8 bases and 6 bases, in that order; junction bases with no gene match: 16. CDR3 nucleotide sequence: TGTGCCAGCTCCCCTTTCCCTGGGACAGGGTTGCCTGAAGCTTTCTTT. This encodes CASSPFPGTGLPEAFF.

This clonotype showed up many times. DNA of the CDR3: TGTGCCAGCCTGGGGACTATAGAGCAGTTCTTC. Translation: CASLGTIEQFF. The V gene is TRBV12-3 or TRBV12-4, the J gene TRBJ2-1, with 7 bases matching TRBD2. The J segment lost 10 bases and the V segment lost 8 bases, leaving 5 bases of the junction unmatched. The CDR3 loop spans 11 amino acids.

V gene TRBV12-3 or TRBV12-4 combines with J gene TRBJ1-2, with TRBD1 matching over 9 bases. V gave up 11 bases and J gave up 1 base; unmatched junction bases: 8. CDR3 size: 14 residues. CDR3 in DNA: TGTGCCGCGGGGGACAGGGAGGGTAACTATGGCTACACCTTC. This translates into CAAGDREGNYGYTF.

The genes are TRBV4-2 and TRBJ1-2, with D uncertain. CDR3 length: 14 residues. Trimming took 0 bases from V and 11 from J, leaving 16 bases between them. CDR1 and CDR2 (germline): LGHNA, YNFKEQ. CDR3: CASSQEDQDGRYTF. The CDR3 DNA reads TGTGCCAGCAGCCAAGAAGACCAGGACGGGCGGTACACCTTC.

This clonotype was recorded many times. The V and J genes are TRBV24-1 and TRBJ2-1; 8 positions match TRBD2. Germline assignment: CDR1 KGHDR and CDR2 SFDVKD. The CDR3 consists of 15 residues. J gave up 6 bases and V 1 base, and 4 bases lay outside the gene matches. Written as DNA, the CDR3 is TGTGCCACCAGTGATTTTCGCCTAGCGGGCAATGAGCAGTTCTTC. Its protein is CATSDFRLAGNEQFF.

This clonotype was recorded many times. V usage is TRBV9 and J usage is TRBJ2-1, with D unclear. The V gene lost 3 bases and the J gene lost 5 bases, with 18 bases spanning the gap. The CDR3 has 16 amino acids. The V gene's germline CDR1 is SGDLS and CDR2 YYNGEE. The CDR3 region is CASSAPTGVSNNEQFF. In nucleotides, the CDR3 is TGTGCCAGCAGCGCCCCCACTGGCGTCTCGAACAATGAGCAGTTCTTC.

The chain recombines TRBV28 with TRBJ1-1; D may be TRBD1 (6 bases). CDR3 length equals 12 residues. Germline CDR1 MDHEN, CDR2 SYDVKM. Trimming removed 6 bases at V and 4 bases at J, with 9 bases between. The CDR3 DNA follows: TGTGCCAGCAGACCACAGGGCACTGAAGCTTTCTTT. Its translation: CASRPQGTEAFF. The full variable domain, with the rest looked up from reference TRBV28 and TRBJ1-1, is DVKVTQSSRYLVKRTGEKVFLECVQDMDHENMFWYRQDPGLGLRLIYFSYDVKMKEKGDIPEGYSVSREKKERFSLILESASTNQTSMYLCASRPQGTEAFFGQGTRLTVV.

The gene calls are TRBV3-1 and TRBJ1-1, with D perhaps TRBD1 (5 bases). V was trimmed by 1 base and J by 8 bases, leaving 14 bases between them. Germline V gene sequence: CDR1 LGHDT, CDR2 YNNKEL (reference sequence). The CDR3 spans 14 residues. CDR3 sequence reads: CASSQGSRNREAFF. For the CDR3, the DNA is TGTGCCAGCAGCCAAGGATCCCGGAACAGGGAAGCTTTCTTT.

This clonotype was seen repeatedly, ten times or more. The V gene is TRBV12-3 or TRBV12-4, the J gene TRBJ1-1, with 11 positions matching TRBD1. V lost 5 bases and J lost 1; bases outside the gene matches: 3. CDR3 length: 15 residues. CDR3 amino acids: CASSRTGGSNTEAFF. The CDR3 nucleotides are TGTGCCAGCAGTAGGACAGGGGGCTCGAACACTGAAGCTTTCTTT.

There are many counts of this clonotype. V usage is TRBV10-3 and J usage is TRBJ2-5; no definite D call. The germline V gene encodes CDR1 ENHRY and CDR2 SYGVKD. CDR3 size: 17 residues. V gave up 2 bases and J gave up 0 bases, with 16 bases separating them. CDR3 sequence reads: CAISEGRLSRYQETQYF. CDR3 nucleotide sequence: TGTGCCATCAGTGAGGGTAGACTCTCGAGGTACCAAGAGACCCAGTACTTC.

This rearrangement joins TRBV10-3 to TRBJ2-2; 11 nucleotides match TRBD2. The J segment lost 5 bases and the V segment lost 4 bases, leaving 9 bases of the junction unmatched. The CDR3 spans 17 residues. Looked up from germline, CDR1 is ENHRY and CDR2 is SYGVKD. The CDR3 reads CAISAPSGGQWTGELFF. The DNA for the CDR3 is TGTGCCATCAGTGCCCCTAGCGGGGGGCAATGGACCGGGGAGCTGTTTTTT.